Each of the 16 T cell receptor beta chains below was sequenced from the same sample in a study of cytomegalovirus exposure and HLA in healthy donors. Primers for the PCR totalled 60 Vbeta and 13 Jbeta. The method was immunoSEQ multiplex PCR; TCRdb's version includes in-frame clones alone and lacks a portion of them. The sample lists about 140,000 clones; 77% were seen once. The sample was PBMCs. These receptors originate from a female donor in good health and CMV-seronegative.

The chain uses TRBV19 and TRBJ1-2; perhaps TRBD1 as D (6 bases). V lost 11 bases, J lost 10 bases, and 20 bases lay in between. This CDR3 has 12 residues. Germline lookup yields CDR1 LNHDA and CDR2 SQIVND (reference sequence). CDR3 nucleotides: TGTGCCTCAAGCTCCCGGGACACCGCCTACACCTTC. Its translation: CASSSRDTAYTF.

The chain links TRBV10-3 to TRBJ2-1, with 10 bases aligning to TRBD1. CDR3 size: 14 residues. Losses at the gene ends were 10 bases for V and 4 bases for J; bases not matched to a gene: 7. From germline, CDR1 is ENHRY and CDR2 SYGVKD. The CDR3: CATLKDRGYNEQFF. The CDR3 coding sequence is TGTGCCACCCTAAAGGACAGGGGGTACAATGAGCAGTTCTTC.

The chain combines TRBV5-4 with TRBJ1-1; no clear D gene. Germline lookup yields CDR1 SGHNT and CDR2 YYREEE (reference sequence). The V and J ends lost 0 bases and 1 base respectively, with 4 bases between them. This CDR3 spans 13 amino acids. CDR3 DNA sequence: TGTGCCAGCAGCTTGGCAGGGAACACTGAAGCTTTCTTT. Protein: CASSLAGNTEAFF.

The chain recombines TRBV7-2 with TRBJ2-3; D is possibly TRBD2 (5 bases). V gave up 6 bases and J gave up 2 bases, with 18 bases separating them. CDR1 is SGHTA, CDR2 FQGNSA, per germline. The CDR3 length is 16 residues. The chain's CDR3 is CASRLGSPGITDTQYF. The CDR3 DNA reads as TGTGCCAGCAGGCTAGGGTCACCGGGGATCACAGATACGCAGTATTTT.

The gene calls are TRBV19 and TRBJ1-1; 9 bases are shared with TRBD1. CDR3 size: 11 residues. V lost 5 bases, J lost 11 bases, and 3 bases stayed unmatched. The V gene's germline CDR1 is LNHDA and CDR2 SQIVND (reference sequence). The CDR3 bases are TGTGCCAGTAGTGGACAGGGGTACGCTTTCTTT. It encodes CASSGQGYAFF.

V is TRBV25-1 and J is TRBJ1-2, with 7 bases aligning to TRBD1. V lost 3 bases and J lost 0; bases outside the gene matches: 7. This CDR3 has 16 residues. Germline V gene lookup returns CDR1 MGHDK and CDR2 SYGVNS. The CDR3 DNA sequence: TGTGCCAGCAGTGACAATACAGGGACAGCTAACTATGGCTACACCTTC. Protein product: CASSDNTGTANYGYTF.

The chain carries TRBV4-1 and TRBJ2-2, with D tentatively TRBD2 (7 bases). The V and J ends lost 1 base and 4 bases respectively, with 22 bases between them. Germline V lookup: CDR1 MGHRA, CDR2 YSYEKL. The CDR3 contains 19 residues. The CDR3 spells CASSQGGGPPGGSTGELFF. The CDR3 DNA is TGCGCCAGCAGCCAAGGGGGGGGCCCGCCAGGCGGTAGCACCGGGGAGCTGTTTTTT.

This chain joins TRBV29-1 and TRBJ2-3; the match to TRBD1 covers 7 bases. CDR1 SQVTM and CDR2 ANQGSEA come from the germline V gene. The length of the CDR3 is 15 residues. Trimming cost V 4 bases and J 2 bases; bases outside gene matches: 9. As DNA, the CDR3 is TGCAGCGTTGTGAAGGGCAGGGGGACCACAGATACGCAGTATTTT. Translated: CSVVKGRGTTDTQYF.

This chain joins TRBV4-1 and TRBJ2-1, with TRBD2 matching over 9 bases. The CDR3 totals 16 residues. V was pared by 0 bases and J by 5 bases, with 5 bases of the junction left unmatched. The V gene's germline CDR1 is MGHRA and CDR2 YSYEKL. The CDR3 region is CASSQDGGGANNEQFF. CDR3 in DNA: TGCGCCAGCAGCCAAGATGGCGGGGGGGCAAACAATGAGCAGTTCTTC.

V usage is TRBV14 and J usage is TRBJ1-2, with D perhaps matching TRBD1 (5 bases). V was trimmed by 1 base and J by 7 bases, leaving 10 bases between them. The CDR3 sequence is 13 residues long. Looked up from germline, CDR1 is SGHDN and CDR2 is FVKESK. This chain's CDR3 is CASSQVPGGGYTF. CDR3 sequence (DNA): TGTGCCAGCAGCCAAGTTCCGGGGGGTGGCTACACCTTC.

V is TRBV5-1 and J is TRBJ1-2; D perhaps matches TRBD1 (5 bases). Germline CDR1 is SGHRS and CDR2 is YFSETQ. The V end lost 4 bases, the J end lost 4 bases, and 11 bases lay between the germline ends. The CDR3 covers 13 residues. CDR3 amino acids: CASSPGTSYGYTF. The CDR3, as DNA: TGCGCCAGCAGCCCGGGGACTTCCTATGGCTACACCTTC.

The chain carries TRBV5-6 and TRBJ1-1; 7 bases line up with TRBD1. CDR3 length: 14 residues. Germline CDR1 and CDR2: SGHDT and YYEEEE. The J segment lost 4 bases and the V segment lost 4 bases, leaving 7 bases of the junction unmatched. The DNA of the CDR3 is TGTGCCAGCAGCCCGACAGGGCGGTTCACTGAAGCTTTCTTT. It translates to CASSPTGRFTEAFF.

The chain links TRBV27 to TRBJ2-1; 12 bases match TRBD2. This CDR3 comprises 19 residues. With 5 bases clipped from V and 0 bases from J, the junction kept 11 bases outside the gene matches. Per germline, CDR1 MNHEY and CDR2 SMNVEV (reference sequence). In nucleotides, the CDR3 is TGTGCCAGCAGTCCGAGGACTAGCGGGACTGCGAGCTCCTACAATGAGCAGTTCTTC. Protein sequence: CASSPRTSGTASSYNEQFF.

The rearrangement uses TRBV11-3 and TRBJ1-6; D call uncertain. V lost 1 base and J lost 10, with 8 bases in between. There are 13 residues in the CDR3. Germline V gene data show CDR1 as SGHNT and CDR2 as YENEEA. CDR3 residues: CASSLGTTSPLHF. DNA for the CDR3: TGTGCCAGCAGCTTAGGTACAACCTCACCCCTCCACTTT.

This chain uses TRBV19 with TRBJ2-7, with 8 bases that match TRBD1. The junction had 11 bases not matched to a gene; V was cut back by 6 bases and J by 1 base. Germline V gene lookup returns CDR1 LNHDA and CDR2 SQIVND (reference sequence). The CDR3 spans 16 residues. This CDR3 reads CASSLIPGQESYEQYF. CDR3 nucleotides: TGTGCCAGTAGCCTTATTCCGGGACAGGAGTCCTACGAGCAGTACTTC.

For this clone: Compared with germline, one end of the junction differs, possibly owing to a read error. The chain uses TRBV19 and TRBJ2-7, with 7 bases that match TRBD1. The CDR3 spans 12 residues. Germline V lookup: CDR1 LNHDA, CDR2 SQIVND (reference sequence). The CDR3 DNA reads TGTGCTAGTAGGGACAGACTACGAGAGCAGTACTTC. Its translation is CASRDRLREQYF.